This entry lists 30 T cell receptor beta chains sequenced from one sample in a study of shared clonotypes between healthy human individuals. Data came from immunoSEQ multiplex PCR; TCRdb stores just in-frame clones and leaves some out. The data hold 2,500,000 or so clones, with around 90% observed a single time. Material: naive CD4+ T cells sorted from blood. Subset indicated: CD45RA+ positively selected. The source of these receptors is a man aged 18 to 30 in good health.

The rearrangement uses TRBV27 and TRBJ2-3; D remains ambiguous. The CDR3 spans 13 residues. Germline-derived CDR1 and CDR2 are MNHEY and SMNVEV (reference sequence). V lost 10 bases and J 4 bases, leaving 15 bases between the germline ends. The DNA of the CDR3 is TGTGCCACCCAGTTCAGGTCCTCAGATACGCAGTATTTT. It yields the protein CATQFRSSDTQYF.

The J gene is TRBJ2-3, the V gene TRBV18; D is possibly TRBD2 (7 bases). Germline lookup yields CDR1 KGHSH and CDR2 LQKENI. This CDR3 comprises 17 residues. Trimming removed 3 bases at V and 5 bases at J, with 21 bases between. CDR3 residues: CASSPTGGQVGRDTQYF. In DNA, the CDR3 is TGTGCCAGCTCACCGACCGGGGGGCAGGTCGGGAGAGATACGCAGTATTTT.

The chain combines TRBV10-2 with TRBJ1-2; D is unclear. This CDR3 contains 16 residues. The germline gives CDR1 WSHSY, CDR2 SAAADI. Trimming pared 0 bases from V and 4 bases from J, leaving 15 bases between. The CDR3 is CASSESLRGGGYGYTF. CDR3 coding DNA: TGCGCCAGCAGTGAGTCTCTGAGAGGCGGCGGCTATGGCTACACCTTC.

The chain joins TRBV11-3 to TRBJ2-3; 7 nucleotides align to TRBD2. The CDR3 spans 15 residues. J was trimmed by 1 base and V by 5 bases; bases with no gene match: 6. Germline V gives CDR1 SGHNT, CDR2 YENEEA. As DNA, the CDR3 is TGTGCCAGCAGCCTCCAGGGAGGGGGCACAGATACGCAGTATTTT. It codes for CASSLQGGGTDTQYF. Variable domain in full (rest from reference TRBV11-3 and TRBJ2-3): EAGVVQSPRYKIIEKKQPVAFWCNPISGHNTLYWYLQNLGQGPELLIRYENEEAVDDSQLPKDRFSAERLKGVDSTLKIQPAELGDSAVYLCASSLQGGGTDTQYFGPGTRLTVL.

The rearrangement uses TRBV4-3 and TRBJ2-7; D may be TRBD2 (6 bases). The CDR3 length is 17 residues. V was cut by 0 bases and J by 0 bases, with 15 bases left in between. In germline, CDR1 is LGHNA, CDR2 YSLEER. CDR3 DNA sequence: TGCGCCAGCAGCCAAGAGCGGTCGGGACTCCGCTCCTACGAGCAGTACTTC. Translated: CASSQERSGLRSYEQYF.

This rearrangement joins TRBV11-2 to TRBJ1-1; D possibly corresponds to TRBD1 (6 bases). CDR3 length: 14 residues. Per the germline V gene, CDR1 is SGHAT and CDR2 is FQNNGV. V was trimmed by 5 bases and J by 1 base, leaving 11 bases between them. This chain's CDR3 is CASSNRDGNTEAFF. CDR3 nucleotide sequence: TGTGCCAGCAGCAACAGGGACGGGAACACTGAAGCTTTCTTT. Full variable domain (outside the CDR3, taken from reference TRBV11-2 and TRBJ1-1): EAGVAQSPRYKIIEKRQSVAFWCNPISGHATLYWYQQILGQGPKLLIQFQNNGVVDDSQLPKDRFSAERLKGVDSTLKIQPAKLEDSAVYLCASSNRDGNTEAFFGQGTRLTVV.

V is TRBV7-9 and J is TRBJ2-5, with TRBD2 identical over 11 bases. The germline V gene has CDR1 SEHNR and CDR2 FQNEAQ (reference sequence). The length of the CDR3 is 14 residues. The trim removed 3 bases at V and 9 bases at J, leaving 6 bases unmatched. The CDR3 protein is CASSFSSGGRSQYF. CDR3 nucleotide sequence: TGTGCCAGCAGCTTCTCTAGCGGGGGGAGGTCCCAGTACTTC.

This clone has only a few counts. The rearrangement joins TRBV18 to TRBJ1-6; D is ambiguous. V was trimmed by 2 bases and J by 8 bases, leaving 4 bases between them. Germline CDR1 and CDR2: KGHSH and LQKENI. The CDR3 has 12 residues. CDR3 sequence reads: CASSPNDSPLHF. As DNA, the CDR3 is TGTGCCAGCTCACCAAACGATTCACCCCTCCACTTT. The whole variable domain, remainder taken from reference TRBV18 and TRBJ1-6, is NAGVMQNPRHLVRRRGQEARLRCSPMKGHSHVYWYRQLPEEGLKFMVYLQKENIIDESGMPKERFSAEFPKEGPSILRIQQVVRGDSAAYFCASSPNDSPLHFGNGTRLTVT.

Points on this clone: The sample holds other DNA sequences that translate to the same CDR3. The CDR3 DNA follows: TGCGCCAGCAGCTCAAGGACTAGCGGGAGTGGAGAGCAGTACTTC. Residues: CASSSRTSGSGEQYF. J is TRBJ2-7 and V is TRBV5-1; 13 bases align to TRBD2. This CDR3 has 15 residues. Per the germline V gene, CDR1 is SGHRS and CDR2 is YFSETQ. V gave up 3 bases and J gave up 7 bases; unmatched junction bases: 7.

The rearrangement links TRBV4-2 to TRBJ2-7; tentatively, D is TRBD1 (6 bases). Deletions cut 11 bases from V and 4 bases from J, with 12 bases between. The germline V gene has CDR1 LGHNA and CDR2 YNFKEQ. The CDR3 is made up of 11 amino acids. The CDR3 DNA reads as TGTGCCTCGGGACACCCATACGAGCAGTACTTC. Encoded protein: CASGHPYEQYF.

V usage is TRBV11-2 and J usage is TRBJ2-1, with unresolved D. This CDR3 spans 15 amino acids. CDR1 SGHAT and CDR2 FQNNGV come from the germline V gene. V lost 1 base to trimming and J lost 4 bases, with 11 bases between them. Here the CDR3 DNA reads TGTGCCAGCAGCTTAGCCGGCCTTCCTTACAATGAGCAGTTCTTC. Protein product: CASSLAGLPYNEQFF.

The V call is TRBV5-1, the J call TRBJ2-7; 7 bases fit TRBD1. Trimming cost V 4 bases and J 4 bases; bases outside gene matches: 8. Looked up from germline, CDR1 is SGHRS and CDR2 is YFSETQ. The CDR3 totals 14 residues. The CDR3 DNA follows: TGCGCCAGCAGCCGACAGGGTCGGGTTTACGAGCAGTACTTC. It is translated as CASSRQGRVYEQYF.

CDR3 protein: CSGTGLGETQYF. CDR3 sequence (DNA): TGCAGCGGGACAGGGCTAGGAGAGACCCAGTACTTC. V gene TRBV29-1 combines with J gene TRBJ2-5; 8 bases map to TRBD1. The CDR3 is made up of 12 amino acids. With 7 bases clipped from V and 4 bases from J, the junction kept 5 bases outside the gene matches. Germline CDR1 and CDR2: SQVTM and ANQGSEA.

The V and J genes are TRBV5-1 and TRBJ1-6; D perhaps matches TRBD1 (5 bases). The CDR3 is 16 amino acids. The V end was cut by 4 bases, the J end by 5 bases, with 16 bases between. Germline values: CDR1 SGHRS, CDR2 YFSETQ. The CDR3 region is CASSEQASVNNSPLHF. The CDR3 DNA reads as TGCGCCAGCAGCGAACAGGCCTCGGTTAATAATTCACCCCTCCACTTT.

J is TRBJ2-7 and V is TRBV5-1; the match to TRBD1 covers 7 bases. Germline lookup yields CDR1 SGHRS and CDR2 YFSETQ. This CDR3 region has 16 residues. Unmatched junction bases numbered 9, after V lost 0 bases and J lost 3 bases. The CDR3 bases are TGCGCCAGCAGCTTGGAGGTGACAGGGAACGGCTACGAGCAGTACTTC. As protein: CASSLEVTGNGYEQYF.

V gene TRBV5-4 combines with J gene TRBJ1-2; 7 bases map to TRBD1. The CDR3 has 13 residues. V lost 7 bases, J lost 5 bases, and 8 bases stayed unmatched. Germline assignment: CDR1 SGHNT and CDR2 YYREEE (reference sequence). For the CDR3, the DNA is TGTGCCAGCTCCGCCGGACAGGTTTATGGCTACACCTTC. Amino acids: CASSAGQVYGYTF.

V is TRBV7-2 and J is TRBJ2-2; TRBD1 is a possible D gene (6 bases). CDR3 length equals 14 residues. Trimming pared 5 bases from V and 8 bases from J, leaving 15 bases between. Germline V gene lookup returns CDR1 SGHTA and CDR2 FQGNSA. CDR3 DNA sequence: TGTGCCAGCAGCCGAGACAGGATGCAGGGGGAGCTGTTTTTT. Residues: CASSRDRMQGELFF.

The V call is TRBV6-6, the J call TRBJ2-1; D is possibly TRBD1 (5 bases). Per the germline V gene, CDR1 is MNHNY and CDR2 is SVGAGI (reference sequence). V shed 6 bases and J shed 3 bases, with 12 bases lying between them. The CDR3 totals 14 residues. The CDR3 here is CASSDHTGYNEQFF. Written as DNA, the CDR3 is TGTGCCAGCAGCGACCATACAGGCTACAATGAGCAGTTCTTC.

J is TRBJ2-7 and V is TRBV4-3; D is undetermined. Looked up from germline, CDR1 is LGHNA and CDR2 is YSLEER. The CDR3 covers 13 residues. V gave up 3 bases and J gave up 5 bases, with 11 bases separating them. Written as DNA, the CDR3 is TGCGCCAGCAGCCATGTAGCCAGCCACGAGCAGTACTTC. This encodes CASSHVASHEQYF.

This clone was picked up a small number of times. V and J are TRBV11-2 and TRBJ1-2; D not certain. The CDR3 is 13 amino acids. The V end was cut by 5 bases, the J end by 10 bases, with 17 bases between. The V gene's germline CDR1 is SGHAT and CDR2 FQNNGV. The CDR3 loop reads CASSHGPGPLYTF. CDR3 nucleotide sequence: TGTGCCAGCAGCCACGGACCAGGCCCTCTCTACACCTTC.

This chain connects TRBV6-5 to TRBJ1-4; 7 bases fit TRBD1. Looked up from germline, CDR1 is MNHEY and CDR2 is SVGAGI. After removal of 9 bases from V and 10 bases from J, the junction contained 5 bases not matched to a gene. The CDR3 contains 11 residues. The DNA for the CDR3 is TGTGCCAGTGAACAGGGGAGAAAACTGTTTTTT. Translating gives CASEQGRKLFF.

The chain carries TRBV6-6 and TRBJ1-1; D may be TRBD1 (5 bases). V was clipped by 4 bases and J by 5 bases, with 14 bases between them. Looked up from germline, CDR1 is MNHNY and CDR2 is SVGAGI (reference sequence). This CDR3 region has 14 residues. CDR3: CASSLAGGGTEAFF. In DNA form, the CDR3 reads TGTGCCAGCAGTTTGGCGGGCGGGGGAACTGAAGCTTTCTTT.

The chain combines TRBV5-1 with TRBJ1-1, with a tentative D call TRBD1 (6 bases). V gave up 5 bases and J gave up 1 base, with 18 bases separating them. The germline V gene has CDR1 SGHRS and CDR2 YFSETQ. The length of the CDR3 is 16 residues. DNA of the CDR3: TGCGCCAGCAGTCTCATTGGAGGGGGAGGGAACACTGAAGCTTTCTTT. It codes for CASSLIGGGGNTEAFF. The full variable domain, with the rest looked up from reference TRBV5-1 and TRBJ1-1, is KAGVTQTPRYLIKTRGQQVTLSCSPISGHRSVSWYQQTPGQGLQFLFEYFSETQRNKGNFPGRFSGRQFSNSRSEMNVSTLELGDSALYLCASSLIGGGGNTEAFFGQGTRLTVV.

CDR3 region: CASSLRDRGISTNEKLFF. The DNA of the CDR3 is TGCGCCAGCAGCCTCCGGGACAGGGGGATTTCAACTAATGAAAAACTGTTTTTT. V gene TRBV5-1 combines with J gene TRBJ1-4, with 11 bases lining up with TRBD1. This CDR3 spans 18 amino acids. The junction had 8 bases not matched to a gene; V was cut back by 4 bases and J by 0 bases. The germline gives CDR1 SGHRS, CDR2 YFSETQ.

The chain has TRBV18 and TRBJ1-5; D is perhaps TRBD1 (6 bases). The CDR3 is 15 residues long. V lost 5 bases and J lost 2, with 13 bases in between. Germline CDR1 and CDR2: KGHSH and LQKENI. This CDR3 is CASSAGQLGNQPQHF. CDR3 nucleotide sequence: TGTGCCAGCTCAGCCGGACAGTTAGGCAATCAGCCCCAGCATTTT.

The V call is TRBV28, the J call TRBJ1-5, with TRBD1 identical over 8 bases. V was pared by 2 bases and J by 0 bases, with 3 bases of the junction left unmatched. The CDR3 contains 16 residues. Looked up from germline, CDR1 is MDHEN and CDR2 is SYDVKM. The CDR3 nucleotides are TGTGCCAGCAGTTTAGGGACAGGAGATAGCAATCAGCCCCAGCATTTT. Amino acids: CASSLGTGDSNQPQHF.

The V call is TRBV6-5, the J call TRBJ1-2; D not certain. Looked up from germline, CDR1 is MNHEY and CDR2 is SVGAGI. Trimming took 10 bases from V and 10 from J, leaving 13 bases between them. The CDR3 runs 10 residues. The CDR3: CATGNIYYTF. The CDR3 nucleotides read TGTGCCACCGGGAACATCTACTACACCTTC.

The chain employs TRBV28 and TRBJ2-2; D might be TRBD1 (6 bases). The germline gives CDR1 MDHEN, CDR2 SYDVKM. This CDR3 has 15 amino acids. V lost 2 bases and J lost 4, with 11 bases in between. The CDR3 coding sequence is TGTGCCAGCAGTTTAGGGGGCACTGGCACCGGGGAGCTGTTTTTT. This sequence encodes CASSLGGTGTGELFF.

The chain combines TRBV18 with TRBJ2-1; D unclear. This CDR3 has 17 residues. The germline V and J ends were trimmed by 0 bases and 5 bases, with 17 bases remaining between them. Germline CDR1 KGHSH, CDR2 LQKENI. In nucleotides, the CDR3 is TGTGCCAGCTCACCACCGTTCCCTGTGAGGAGAGACAATGAGCAGTTCTTC. Its protein product is CASSPPFPVRRDNEQFF.

The CDR3 loop is CASSPRVRIYGYTF. CDR3 DNA: TGTGCCAGCAGCCCCCGAGTGAGAATCTATGGCTACACCTTC. The chain carries TRBV13 and TRBJ1-2; no definite D call. This CDR3 contains 14 residues. With 5 bases removed from V and 4 bases from J, the gap between germline ends came to 14 bases. Germline assignment: CDR1 PRHDT and CDR2 FYEKMQ (reference sequence).